The text below deals with one T cell receptor (beta chain). No antigen is known for it. The PCR contained 60 Vbeta and 13 Jbeta primers. Profiling relied on immunoSEQ multiplex PCR, and the TCRdb table lists in-frame clones only, not all of them. This table holds about 180,000 clones, around 75% found once. The sample comes from a study of cytomegalovirus exposure and HLA in healthy donors. General study results and limits: On later analysis, the bulk of CMV-associated TCR beta chains appeared to be HLA-restricted. Diagnosis of cytomegalovirus status made by the classifier reportedly showed high specificity and sensitivity.

This CDR3 region has 13 residues. Trimming took off 4 bases at V and 7 bases at J, with 13 bases between the two ends. The germline CDR1 and CDR2 sequences are SGHDN and FVKESK. The clonotype comes from a male donor in good health and CMV-seronegative. The V call is TRBV14, the J call TRBJ1-1; D may be TRBD1 (6 bases). Sequencing input: PBMCs. The CDR3 DNA reads as TGTGCCAGCAGCCCCCAGGGGTTCGGTGAAGCTTTCTTT. This translates into CASSPQGFGEAFF.